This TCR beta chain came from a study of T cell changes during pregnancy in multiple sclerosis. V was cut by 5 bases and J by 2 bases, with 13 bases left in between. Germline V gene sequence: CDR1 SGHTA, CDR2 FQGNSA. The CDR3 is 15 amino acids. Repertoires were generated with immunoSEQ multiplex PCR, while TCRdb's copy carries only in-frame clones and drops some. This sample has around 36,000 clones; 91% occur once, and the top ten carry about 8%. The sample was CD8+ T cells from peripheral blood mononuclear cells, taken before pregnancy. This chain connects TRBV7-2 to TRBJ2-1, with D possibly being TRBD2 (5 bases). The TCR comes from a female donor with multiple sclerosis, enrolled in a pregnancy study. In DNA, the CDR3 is TGTGCCAGCAGCCGGACTGAAGAAGCCTACAATGAGCAGTTCTTC. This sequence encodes CASSRTEEAYNEQFF. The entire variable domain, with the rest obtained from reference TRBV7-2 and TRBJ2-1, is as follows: GAGVSQSPSNKVTEKGKDVELRCDPISGHTALYWYRQSLGQGLEFLIYFQGNSAPDKSGLPSDRFSAERTGGSVSTLTIQRTQQEDSAVYLCASSRTEEAYNEQFFGPGTRLTVL.